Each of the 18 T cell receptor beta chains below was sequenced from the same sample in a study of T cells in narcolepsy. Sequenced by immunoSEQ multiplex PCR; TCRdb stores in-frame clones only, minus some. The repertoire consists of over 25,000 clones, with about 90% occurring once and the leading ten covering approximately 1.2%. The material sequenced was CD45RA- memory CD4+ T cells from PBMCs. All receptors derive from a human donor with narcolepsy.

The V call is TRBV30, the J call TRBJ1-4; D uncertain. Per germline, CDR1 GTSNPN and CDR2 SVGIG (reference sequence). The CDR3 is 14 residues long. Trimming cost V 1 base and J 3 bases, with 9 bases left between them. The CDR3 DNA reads TGTGCCTGGAGTGGTATGGGGTCTAATGAAAAACTGTTTTTT. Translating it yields CAWSGMGSNEKLFF. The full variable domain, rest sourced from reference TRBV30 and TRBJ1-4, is SQTIHQWPATLVQPVGSPLSLECTVEGTSNPNLYWYRQAAGRGLQLLFYSVGIGQISSEVPQNLSASRPQDRQFILSSKKLLLSDSGFYLCAWSGMGSNEKLFFGSGTQLSVL.

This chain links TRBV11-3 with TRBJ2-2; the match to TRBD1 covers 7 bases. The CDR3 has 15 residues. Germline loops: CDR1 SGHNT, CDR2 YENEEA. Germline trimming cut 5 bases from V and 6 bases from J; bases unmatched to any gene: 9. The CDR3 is CASSQTTGTSGELFF. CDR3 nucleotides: TGTGCCAGCAGCCAAACGACAGGGACCTCCGGGGAGCTGTTTTTT.

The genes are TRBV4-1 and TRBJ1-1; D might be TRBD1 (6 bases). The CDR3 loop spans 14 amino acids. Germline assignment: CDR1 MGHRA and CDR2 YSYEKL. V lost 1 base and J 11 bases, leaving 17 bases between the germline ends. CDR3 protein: CASSQVREQGSAFF. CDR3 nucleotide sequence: TGCGCCAGCAGCCAAGTACGCGAACAGGGTTCGGCTTTCTTT.

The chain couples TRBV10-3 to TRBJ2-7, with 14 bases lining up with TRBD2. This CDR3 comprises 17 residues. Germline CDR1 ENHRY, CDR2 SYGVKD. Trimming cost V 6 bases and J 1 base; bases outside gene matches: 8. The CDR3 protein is CAISRTSGGLQSYEQYF. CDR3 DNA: TGTGCCATCAGCAGGACTAGCGGGGGGCTCCAGTCCTACGAGCAGTACTTC.

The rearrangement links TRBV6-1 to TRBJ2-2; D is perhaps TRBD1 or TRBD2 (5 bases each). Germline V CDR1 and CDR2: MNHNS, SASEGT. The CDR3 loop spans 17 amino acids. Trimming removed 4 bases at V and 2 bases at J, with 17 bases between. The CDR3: CASSAVSFGGNTGELFF. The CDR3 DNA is TGTGCCAGCAGTGCTGTTTCTTTTGGGGGTAACACCGGGGAGCTGTTTTTT.

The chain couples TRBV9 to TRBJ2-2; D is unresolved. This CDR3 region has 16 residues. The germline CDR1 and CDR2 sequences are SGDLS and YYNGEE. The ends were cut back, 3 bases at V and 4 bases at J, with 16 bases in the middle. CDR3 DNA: TGTGCCAGCAGCGAGCAGGCGCTAGTTGGCACCGGGGAGCTGTTTTTT. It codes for CASSEQALVGTGELFF. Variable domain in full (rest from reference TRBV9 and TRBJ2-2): DSGVTQTPKHLITATGQRVTLRCSPRSGDLSVYWYQQSLDQGLQFLIQYYNGEERAKGNILERFSAQQFPDLHSELNLSSLELGDSALYFCASSEQALVGTGELFFGEGSRLTVL.

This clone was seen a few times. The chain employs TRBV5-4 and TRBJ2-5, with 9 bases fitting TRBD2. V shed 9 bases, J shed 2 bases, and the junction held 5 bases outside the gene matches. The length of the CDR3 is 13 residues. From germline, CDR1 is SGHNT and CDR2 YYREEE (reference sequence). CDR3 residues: CATETSGQETQYF. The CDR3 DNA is TGTGCCACCGAGACTAGCGGACAAGAGACCCAGTACTTC.

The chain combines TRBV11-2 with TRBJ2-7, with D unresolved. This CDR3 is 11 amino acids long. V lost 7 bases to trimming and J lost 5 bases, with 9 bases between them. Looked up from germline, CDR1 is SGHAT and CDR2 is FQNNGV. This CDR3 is CASNFGNEQYF. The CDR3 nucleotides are TGTGCCAGCAACTTTGGCAACGAGCAGTACTTC.

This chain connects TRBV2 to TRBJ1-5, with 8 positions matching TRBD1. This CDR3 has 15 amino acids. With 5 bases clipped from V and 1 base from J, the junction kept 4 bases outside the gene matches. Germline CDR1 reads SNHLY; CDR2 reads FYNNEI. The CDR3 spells CASSTRQGSNQPQHF. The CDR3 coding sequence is TGTGCCAGCAGTACCCGACAGGGGAGCAATCAGCCCCAGCATTTT.

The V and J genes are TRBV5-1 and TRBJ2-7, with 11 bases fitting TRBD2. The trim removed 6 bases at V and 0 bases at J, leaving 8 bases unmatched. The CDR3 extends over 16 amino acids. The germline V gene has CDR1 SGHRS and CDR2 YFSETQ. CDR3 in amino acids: CASTPGLADSSYEQYF. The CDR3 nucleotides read TGCGCCAGCACCCCGGGACTAGCGGACAGCTCCTACGAGCAGTACTTC.

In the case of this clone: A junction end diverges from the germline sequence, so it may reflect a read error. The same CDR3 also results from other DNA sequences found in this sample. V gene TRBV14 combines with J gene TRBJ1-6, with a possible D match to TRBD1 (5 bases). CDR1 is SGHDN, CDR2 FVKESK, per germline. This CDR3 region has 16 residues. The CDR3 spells CASSQNWGLSNSPLHF. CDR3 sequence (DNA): TGTGCCAGCAGCCAAAATTGGGGCCTCTCCAACTCACCCCTCCATTTT.

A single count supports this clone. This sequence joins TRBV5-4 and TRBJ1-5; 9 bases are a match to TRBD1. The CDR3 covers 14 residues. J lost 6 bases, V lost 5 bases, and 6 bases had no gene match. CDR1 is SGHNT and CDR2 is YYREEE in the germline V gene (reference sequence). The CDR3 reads CASSPGTGTQPQHF. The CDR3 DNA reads TGTGCCAGCAGTCCCGGGACAGGGACTCAGCCCCAGCATTTT.

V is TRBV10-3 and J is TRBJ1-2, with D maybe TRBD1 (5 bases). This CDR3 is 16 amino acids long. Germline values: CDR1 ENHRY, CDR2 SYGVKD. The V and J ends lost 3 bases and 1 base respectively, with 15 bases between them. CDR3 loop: CAISEGDHPLNYGYTF. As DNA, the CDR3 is TGTGCCATCAGTGAAGGGGACCACCCCCTTAACTATGGCTACACCTTC.

The CDR3 loop reads CASSSLAENSYEQYF. The CDR3 DNA reads TGTGCCAGCAGTTCCTTAGCGGAGAATTCCTACGAGCAGTACTTC. The J gene is TRBJ2-7, the V gene TRBV28; D possibly corresponds to TRBD2 (6 bases). Germline V lookup: CDR1 MDHEN, CDR2 SYDVKM. This CDR3 region has 15 residues. Trimming removed 4 bases from V and 1 base from J, with 14 bases in between.

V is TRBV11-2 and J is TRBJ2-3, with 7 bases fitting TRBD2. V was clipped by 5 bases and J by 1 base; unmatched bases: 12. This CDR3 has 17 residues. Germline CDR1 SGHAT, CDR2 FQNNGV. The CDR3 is CASSILALSGGTDTQYF. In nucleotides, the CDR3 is TGTGCCAGCAGCATCCTGGCATTGAGCGGGGGCACAGATACGCAGTATTTT.

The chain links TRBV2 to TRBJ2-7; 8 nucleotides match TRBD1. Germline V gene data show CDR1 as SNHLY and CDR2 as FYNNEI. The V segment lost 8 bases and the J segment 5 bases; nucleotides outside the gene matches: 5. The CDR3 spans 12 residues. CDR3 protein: CASGGQAHEQYF. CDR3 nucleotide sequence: TGTGCCAGCGGGGGACAGGCTCACGAGCAGTACTTC.

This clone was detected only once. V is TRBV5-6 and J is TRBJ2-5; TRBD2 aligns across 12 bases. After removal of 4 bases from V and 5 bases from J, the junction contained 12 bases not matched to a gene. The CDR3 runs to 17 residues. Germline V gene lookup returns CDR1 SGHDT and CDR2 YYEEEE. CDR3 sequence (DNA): TGTGCCAGCAGCCTAACGACTAGCGGGAGCTGGAGGGAGACCCAGTACTTC. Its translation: CASSLTTSGSWRETQYF.

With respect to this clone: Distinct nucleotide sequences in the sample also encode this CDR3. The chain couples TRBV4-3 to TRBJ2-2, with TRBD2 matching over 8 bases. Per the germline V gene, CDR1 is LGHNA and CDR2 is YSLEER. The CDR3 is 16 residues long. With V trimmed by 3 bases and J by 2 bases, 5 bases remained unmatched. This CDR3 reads CASSQLTSGNTGELFF. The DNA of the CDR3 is TGCGCCAGCAGCCAGCTAACTAGCGGTAACACCGGGGAGCTGTTTTTT.